This is a list of T cell receptor beta chains from one sample in a study of shared clonotypes between healthy human individuals. TCRdb keeps only in-frame clones here, not all; method: immunoSEQ multiplex PCR. The data show under 600,000 clones, approximately 94% seen once. Sequenced input: naive CD4+ T cells sorted from blood. Receptor source: a woman aged 25 to 45 in good health. The CDR3 runs from the conserved cysteine through the conserved F or W.

TRBV11-2	TRBJ2-3	CASSFSPGGLSYTDTQYF
TRBV28	TRBJ2-7	CASSLYYRSAYEQYF
TRBV18	TRBJ1-2	CASSPSETEIYGYTF
TRBV27	TRBJ2-1	CASSKIPPRTSGRRSYNEQFF
TRBV9	TRBJ2-7	CASSPRTSGSLKEQYF
TRBV6-6	TRBJ2-3	CASSSTGTHFTDTQYF
TRBV4-2	TRBJ2-1	CASSHMPGGKDEQFF
TRBV27	TRBJ2-2	CASRTPSLTRDTGELFF
TRBV7-9	TRBJ2-1	CASSLSAYNEQFF
TRBV4-2	TRBJ1-5	CASSQDGDSNQPQHF
TRBV4-1	TRBJ1-5	CASSQARGRNQPQHF
TRBV5-1	TRBJ1-4	CASSRDGIDEKLFF
TRBV27	TRBJ2-3	CASSLWLAGPTDTQYF
TRBV29-1	TRBJ2-7	CSVGGLGSYEQYF
TRBV2	TRBJ1-5	CASFPGTGVYRNQPQHF
TRBV7-9	TRBJ2-1	CASSVGQGIWEQFF
TRBV18	TRBJ2-7	CASSPRTGPYEQYF
TRBV10-3	TRBJ2-5	CAISRLAGVETQYF
TRBV5-6	TRBJ2-7	CASSLAQGYNEQYF
TRBV5-1	TRBJ1-1	CASGTGTAGRGTEAFF
TRBV11-2	TRBJ2-7	CASSLGDRGKFSYEQYF
TRBV5-8	TRBJ2-2	CASSWQGDSAANTGELFF
TRBV5-6	TRBJ2-3	CASSTGRLFTDTQYF
TRBV7-9	TRBJ1-1	CASSYWTGNTEAFF
TRBV28	TRBJ2-1	CASSSARTYNEQFF
TRBV7-2	TRBJ1-2	CASTTGEGYGYTF
TRBV10-1	TRBJ2-2	CASSGGYPGLAGGEGGGELFF
TRBV5-1	TRBJ1-1	CASSQGTGNTEAFF
TRBV6-5	TRBJ1-1	CASRARGQGLEAFF
TRBV28	TRBJ2-1	CASSFELGGHNEQFF
TRBV19	TRBJ2-3	CASSIVSGVADTQYF
TRBV9	TRBJ2-5	CASSVGAGGIVETQYF
TRBV19	TRBJ2-7	CASSNTGGPEDEQYF
TRBV18	TRBJ2-4	CASSPPGAKNIQYF
TRBV6-1	TRBJ2-5	CASSTGRWETQYF
TRBV7-9	TRBJ1-4	CASSFAGGEGEKLFF
TRBV5-4	TRBJ1-1	CASSIEPIRNPNTEAFF
TRBV9	TRBJ2-3	CASSVALTSTDTQYF
TRBV5-1	TRBJ2-5	CASSPGTQETQYF
TRBV7-9	TRBJ2-3	CASSNTDTQYF
TRBV29-1	TRBJ2-3	CSVEDRRERPNTQYF
TRBV14	TRBJ2-6	CASSHKWGGKASGANVLTF
TRBV5-4	TRBJ2-7	CASSSPGTASYEQYF
TRBV6-5	TRBJ2-7	CASSYSRGNPYEQYF
TRBV18	TRBJ2-7	CASSPTTSSGYEQYF
TRBV28	TRBJ2-7	CASSFHHSGSSYEQYF
TRBV18	TRBJ2-7	CASSPTGQKQYF
TRBV5-1	TRBJ2-3	CASSLGPSRSTDTQYF
TRBV7-9	TRBJ2-7	CASSPAGTAPREQYF
TRBV15	TRBJ1-2	CATSRAQGLGGYTF
TRBV5-4	TRBJ2-7	CASSTGGQYSYEQYF
TRBV28	TRBJ1-3	CASSRGRDTIYF